These 10 T cell receptor beta chains were sequenced from one sample in a study of technical replicates of blood from four donors. Sequencing was performed with immunoSEQ multiplex PCR; in TCRdb, only in-frame clones are kept and a portion is missing. In the table there are tens of thousands of clones, approximately 86% of which are singletons. Sequenced: PBMCs. These receptors originate from a human donor in good health. Some clones in this sample may be carry-over from other donors' samples.

V gene TRBV9 combines with J gene TRBJ2-7; a possible D gene is TRBD1 (6 bases). Germline V gives CDR1 SGDLS, CDR2 YYNGEE. The CDR3 covers 14 residues. V was cut by 0 bases and J by 4 bases, with 11 bases left in between. As DNA, the CDR3 is TGTGCCAGCAGCGTAGATGGACAGACTTACGAGCAGTACTTC. Translated, it gives CASSVDGQTYEQYF.

The J gene is TRBJ2-3, the V gene TRBV5-6; D is possibly TRBD1 (6 bases). Germline CDR1 and CDR2: SGHDT and YYEEEE. This CDR3 spans 14 amino acids. The ends were cut back, 9 bases at V and 4 bases at J, with 18 bases in the middle. The CDR3 is CATMDRGEADTQYF. The CDR3 DNA follows: TGTGCCACGATGGACAGAGGAGAGGCAGATACGCAGTATTTT. Combining the CDR3 with reference TRBV5-6 and TRBJ2-3 gives the whole variable domain DAGVTQSPTHLIKTRGQQVTLRCSPKSGHDTVSWYQQALGQGPQFIFQYYEEEERQRGNFPDRFSGHQFPNYSSELNVNALLLGDSALYLCATMDRGEADTQYFGPGTRLTVL.

This rearrangement joins TRBV7-9 to TRBJ1-3, with a weak D call TRBD1 (5 bases). The CDR3 runs to 15 residues. Germline loops: CDR1 SEHNR, CDR2 FQNEAQ (reference sequence). Trimming stripped 1 base from V and 2 bases from J, with 9 bases between. CDR3 in amino acids: CASSLGGEPGNTIYF. The CDR3 DNA is TGTGCCAGCAGCTTAGGGGGCGAACCTGGAAACACCATATATTTT.

This chain links TRBV27 with TRBJ1-1; D uncertain. Trimming pared 5 bases from V and 1 base from J, leaving 11 bases between. The CDR3 consists of 14 residues. From germline, CDR1 is MNHEY and CDR2 SMNVEV (reference sequence). For the CDR3, the DNA is TGTGCCAGCAGTCGAGAGGCCCCGAACACTGAAGCTTTCTTT. It specifies CASSREAPNTEAFF.

V usage is TRBV4-3 and J usage is TRBJ1-1; unclear D gene. The V end was cut by 3 bases, the J end by 1 base, with 6 bases between. CDR1 is LGHNA and CDR2 is YSLEER in the germline V gene. CDR3 length: 13 residues. CDR3 in DNA: TGCGCCAGCAGCCATGGGAGGAACACTGAAGCTTTCTTT. It encodes CASSHGRNTEAFF.

V gene TRBV7-3 combines with J gene TRBJ2-7; TRBD2 is a possible D gene (5 bases). This CDR3 has 15 residues. Trimming pared 1 base from V and 5 bases from J, leaving 15 bases between. Germline loops: CDR1 SGHTA, CDR2 FQGTGA. The CDR3 loop reads CASSLKVALGDEQYF. The CDR3 bases are TGTGCCAGCAGCTTAAAGGTAGCACTGGGAGACGAGCAGTACTTC. The whole variable domain, remainder taken from reference TRBV7-3 and TRBJ2-7, is GAGVSQTPSNKVTEKGKYVELRCDPISGHTALYWYRQSLGQGPEFLIYFQGTGAADDSGLPNDRFFAVRPEGSVSTLKIQRTERGDSAVYLCASSLKVALGDEQYFGPGTRLTVT.

The chain recombines TRBV27 with TRBJ1-1; TRBD1 agrees at 8 bases. This CDR3 contains 14 residues. Trimming removed 6 bases from V and 1 base from J; junction bases left unmatched: 4. The V gene's germline CDR1 is MNHEY and CDR2 SMNVEV (reference sequence). The CDR3 DNA follows: TGTGCCAGCAGGTTGGACAGGGAGAACACTGAAGCTTTCTTT. Its protein is CASRLDRENTEAFF.

V is TRBV5-6 and J is TRBJ1-5; D may be TRBD1 (6 bases). CDR1 and CDR2 from the germline V gene are SGHDT and YYEEEE. Trimming left V 1 base short and J 4 bases short, with 12 bases between. This CDR3 region has 15 residues. The DNA for the CDR3 is TGTGCCAGCAGCTTGTATTCAGGGACAAATCAGCCCCAGCATTTT. This codes for CASSLYSGTNQPQHF.

This clone was detected only a few times. This rearrangement joins TRBV18 to TRBJ2-5, with 8 bases identical to TRBD1. V shed 3 bases and J 4 bases; nucleotides not matched to a gene: 13. The CDR3 totals 17 residues. Germline-derived CDR1 and CDR2 are KGHSH and LQKENI. CDR3 amino acids: CASSPFVDRVRRETQYF. Written as DNA, the CDR3 is TGTGCCAGCTCACCCTTCGTGGACAGGGTTAGGAGAGAGACCCAGTACTTC. The full variable domain, with the rest looked up from reference TRBV18 and TRBJ2-5, is NAGVMQNPRHLVRRRGQEARLRCSPMKGHSHVYWYRQLPEEGLKFMVYLQKENIIDESGMPKERFSAEFPKEGPSILRIQQVVRGDSAAYFCASSPFVDRVRRETQYFGPGTRLLVL.

J is TRBJ2-1 and V is TRBV18; 14 nucleotides line up with TRBD2. V lost 3 bases and J lost 3; bases outside the gene matches: 1. The V gene's germline CDR1 is KGHSH and CDR2 LQKENI. The CDR3 is made up of 16 amino acids. CDR3 loop: CASSPGTSGSYNEQFF. CDR3 coding DNA: TGTGCCAGCTCACCGGGGACTAGCGGGAGCTACAATGAGCAGTTCTTC.